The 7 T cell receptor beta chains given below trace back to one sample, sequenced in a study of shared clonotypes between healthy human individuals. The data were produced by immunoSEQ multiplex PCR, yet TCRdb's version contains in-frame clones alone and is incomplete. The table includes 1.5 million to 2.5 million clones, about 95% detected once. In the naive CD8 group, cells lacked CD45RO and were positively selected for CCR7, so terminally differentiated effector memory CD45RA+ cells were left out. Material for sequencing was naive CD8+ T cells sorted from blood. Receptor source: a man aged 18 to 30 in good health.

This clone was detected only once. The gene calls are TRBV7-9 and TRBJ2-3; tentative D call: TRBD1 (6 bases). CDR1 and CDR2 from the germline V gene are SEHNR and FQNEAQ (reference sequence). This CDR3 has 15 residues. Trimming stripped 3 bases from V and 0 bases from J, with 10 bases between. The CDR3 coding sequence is TGTGCCAGCAGCTTTGGGACACAGAGCACAGATACGCAGTATTTT. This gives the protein CASSFGTQSTDTQYF.

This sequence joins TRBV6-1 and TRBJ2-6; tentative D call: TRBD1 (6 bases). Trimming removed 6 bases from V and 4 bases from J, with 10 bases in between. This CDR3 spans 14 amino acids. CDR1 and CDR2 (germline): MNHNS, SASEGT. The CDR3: CASRDSSGANVLTF. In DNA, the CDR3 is TGTGCCAGCAGGGACAGCTCGGGGGCCAACGTCCTGACTTTC.

DNA for the CDR3: TGTGCCAGCAGCTCCGGACTAGCGGGAGAGTTTAGCACAGATACGCAGTATTTT. Translated, it gives CASSSGLAGEFSTDTQYF. The genes are TRBV7-2 and TRBJ2-3; TRBD2 agrees at 13 bases. V lost 4 bases to trimming and J lost 0 bases; unmatched junction nucleotides: 7. This CDR3 is built from 18 residues. CDR1 is SGHTA and CDR2 is FQGNSA in the germline V gene.

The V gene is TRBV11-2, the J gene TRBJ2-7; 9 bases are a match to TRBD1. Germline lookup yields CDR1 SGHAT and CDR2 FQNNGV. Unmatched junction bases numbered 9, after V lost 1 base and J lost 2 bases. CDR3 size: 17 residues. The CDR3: CASSLVGGGQGTYEQYF. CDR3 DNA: TGTGCCAGCAGCTTAGTTGGTGGGGGACAGGGAACCTACGAGCAGTACTTC.

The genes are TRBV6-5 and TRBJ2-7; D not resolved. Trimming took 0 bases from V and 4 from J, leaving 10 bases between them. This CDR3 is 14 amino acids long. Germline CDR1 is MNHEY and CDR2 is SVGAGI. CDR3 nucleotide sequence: TGTGCCAGCAGTTACTCGACGGCGGTTTACGAGCAGTACTTC. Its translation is CASSYSTAVYEQYF.

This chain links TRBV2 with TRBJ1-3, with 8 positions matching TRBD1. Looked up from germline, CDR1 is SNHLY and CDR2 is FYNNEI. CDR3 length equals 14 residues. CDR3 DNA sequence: TGTGCTAAGCGGGCCAGGGGGCGGGGAAACACCATATATTTT. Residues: CAKRARGRGNTIYF.

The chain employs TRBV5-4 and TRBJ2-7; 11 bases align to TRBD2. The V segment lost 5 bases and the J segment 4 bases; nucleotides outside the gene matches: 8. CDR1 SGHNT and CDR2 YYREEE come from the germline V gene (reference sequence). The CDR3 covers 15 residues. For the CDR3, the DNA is TGTGCCAGCAGTGACTTAGCGGGGGGGAGGTACGAGCAGTACTTC. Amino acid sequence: CASSDLAGGRYEQYF.